A selection of T cell receptor beta chains follows, all from one sample in a study of cytomegalovirus exposure and HLA in healthy donors. Profiled with immunoSEQ multiplex PCR; TCRdb holds only in-frame clones, not every one. The data show roughly 70,000 clones, 74% seen once. The sample comprised PBMCs. All receptors derive from a human donor in good health. Both conserved end residues are trimmed from each CDR3. Each record gives: V gene, J gene, CDR3 protein.

V: TRBV7-2; J: TRBJ2-5; CDR3: ASSLSSRETQY
V: TRBV9; J: TRBJ2-5; CDR3: ASSTGGQGGKTQY
V: TRBV5-1; J: TRBJ1-2; CDR3: ASSAGPSGYGYT
V: TRBV27; J: TRBJ2-2; CDR3: ASSPLERPNTGELF
V: TRBV27; J: TRBJ2-5; CDR3: ASSLSDSGRETQY
V: TRBV25-1; J: TRBJ1-1; CDR3: ASSYPGQGFTEAF
V: TRBV2; J: TRBJ1-1; CDR3: ASGTGISSEAF
V: TRBV2; J: TRBJ2-7; CDR3: ASIPTGKFQGNEQY
V: TRBV27; J: TRBJ2-3; CDR3: ASSLGAGGADTQY
V: TRBV6-5; J: TRBJ1-2; CDR3: AKTGGHRYT
V: TRBV5-8; J: TRBJ2-1; CDR3: ASSWRLANPNEQF
V: TRBV2; J: TRBJ2-7; CDR3: ASSGQTRINEQY
V: TRBV27; J: TRBJ1-2; CDR3: ASSPGGAYYGYT
V: TRBV7-2; J: TRBJ2-3; CDR3: ASSPGQGRADTQY
V: TRBV15; J: TRBJ2-7; CDR3: ATSRDQLAYEQY
V: TRBV4-1; J: TRBJ2-7; CDR3: ASSQVPPPVREQY
V: TRBV19; J: TRBJ1-6; CDR3: ASRIGATNNSPLH
V: TRBV28; J: TRBJ2-7; CDR3: ASSPRLAGGNEQY
V: TRBV4-1; J: TRBJ2-1; CDR3: ASSQGALAGRGDEQF
V: TRBV7-2; J: TRBJ2-7; CDR3: ASSFSGSPSYEQY
V: TRBV6-1; J: TRBJ2-7; CDR3: ASSLQAYEQY
V: TRBV5-1; J: TRBJ2-5; CDR3: ASSPGQGGGTQY
V: TRBV10-3; J: TRBJ2-5; CDR3: VISESQGALETQY
V: TRBV6-5; J: TRBJ1-1; CDR3: ASSPRQGRHTEAF
V: TRBV13; J: TRBJ2-3; CDR3: ASSAGTRGTDTQY
V: TRBV9; J: TRBJ2-1; CDR3: ASSAGLAGGNEQF
V: TRBV25-1; J: TRBJ1-5; CDR3: ASIPWTEHEQPQH
V: TRBV7-8; J: TRBJ2-1; CDR3: ASSLAVYPPHGNEQF
V: TRBV25-1; J: TRBJ2-1; CDR3: ASSTSTYNEQF
V: TRBV11-2; J: TRBJ1-1; CDR3: ASSTRQGLTEAF
V: TRBV7-9; J: TRBJ2-2; CDR3: ASSFSRSSGELF
V: TRBV15; J: TRBJ1-1; CDR3: ATSTGQLNTEAF
V: TRBV30; J: TRBJ1-5; CDR3: AWSPGQGHQPQH
V: TRBV9; J: TRBJ2-3; CDR3: ASSPLLAGGQADTQY
V: TRBV9; J: TRBJ2-5; CDR3: ASSPSVTGYGETQY
V: TRBV4-2; J: TRBJ1-3; CDR3: ASSREDSLSGNTIY
V: TRBV28; J: TRBJ2-1; CDR3: ASSFVSPGNEQF
V: TRBV19; J: TRBJ2-5; CDR3: ASSLISGTGSWETQY
V: TRBV7-9; J: TRBJ2-3; CDR3: ASRTGGGTQY
V: TRBV19; J: TRBJ2-1; CDR3: ASSIPSGGEQF
V: TRBV29-1; J: TRBJ2-7; CDR3: SVSPPGGYEQY
V: TRBV6-5; J: TRBJ1-2; CDR3: ASRQGDVGYT
V: TRBV18; J: TRBJ2-5; CDR3: ASSTRQGAVGETQY
V: TRBV28; J: TRBJ2-7; CDR3: ASSGRDTLQYEQY
V: TRBV7-2; J: TRBJ2-5; CDR3: ASSLQLSVSEY
V: TRBV10-3; J: TRBJ2-3; CDR3: AISGASGRDTDTQY
V: TRBV14; J: TRBJ2-3; CDR3: ASSRGLAGGGTQY
V: TRBV9; J: TRBJ2-5; CDR3: ASSARHSGTQETQY
V: TRBV4-1; J: TRBJ2-2; CDR3: ASSPYGENTGELF
V: TRBV10-3; J: TRBJ2-4; CDR3: AISETSGIGSIQY
V: TRBV4-1; J: TRBJ2-7; CDR3: ASSQGAGGYEQY
V: TRBV6-1; J: TRBJ2-3; CDR3: ASSGGMQGLNTQY
V: TRBV6-1; J: TRBJ2-6; CDR3: ASHRGSGANVLT
V: TRBV10-3; J: TRBJ1-2; CDR3: AISGQGDTGYT